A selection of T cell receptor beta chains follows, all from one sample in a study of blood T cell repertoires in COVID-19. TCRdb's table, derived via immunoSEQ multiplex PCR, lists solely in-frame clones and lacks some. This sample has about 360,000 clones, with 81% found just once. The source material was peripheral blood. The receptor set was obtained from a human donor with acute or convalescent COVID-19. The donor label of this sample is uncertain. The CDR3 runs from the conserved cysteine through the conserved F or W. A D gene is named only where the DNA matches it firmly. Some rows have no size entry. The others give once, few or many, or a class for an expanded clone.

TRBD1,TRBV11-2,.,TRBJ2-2,CASRPSGTGVSGELFF,TGTGCCAGCAGGCCATCCGGGACAGGGGTCTCCGGGGAGCTGTTTTTT
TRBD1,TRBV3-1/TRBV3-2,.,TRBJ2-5,CASSYGTGGPETQYF,TGTGCCAGCAGCTATGGGACAGGGGGCCCAGAGACCCAGTACTTC
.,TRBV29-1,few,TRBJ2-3,CSVGWFGLDTQYF,TGCAGCGTTGGGTGGTTCGGGTTAGATACGCAGTATTTT
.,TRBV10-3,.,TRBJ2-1,CAISEFGAASSYNEQFF,TGTGCCATCAGTGAGTTCGGTGCGGCCTCCTCCTACAATGAGCAGTTCTTC
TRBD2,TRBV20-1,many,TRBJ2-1,CSASPRGRVNEQFF,TGCAGTGCTAGTCCTCGCGGGAGAGTCAATGAGCAGTTCTTC
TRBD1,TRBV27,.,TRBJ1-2,CASSHGTGPLYGYTF,TGTGCCAGCAGTCATGGGACAGGACCCCTCTATGGCTACACCTTC
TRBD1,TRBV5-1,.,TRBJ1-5,CASSLTTDRDSNQPQHF,TGCGCCAGCAGCCTGACAACGGACAGGGATAGCAATCAGCCCCAGCATTTT
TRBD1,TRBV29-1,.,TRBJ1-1,CSVWDRGAEAFF,TGCAGCGTATGGGACAGGGGTGCTGAAGCTTTCTTT
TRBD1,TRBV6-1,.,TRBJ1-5,CASSESTGGIQPQHF,TGTGCCAGCAGTGAATCAACAGGGGGCATTCAGCCCCAGCATTTT
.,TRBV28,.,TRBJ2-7,CASSEAGAVNEQYF,TGTGCCAGCAGTGAAGCAGGGGCTGTCAACGAGCAGTACTTC
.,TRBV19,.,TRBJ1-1,CASRSGIRRNTEAFF,TGTGCCAGTAGGAGCGGGATTAGACGGAACACTGAAGCTTTCTTT
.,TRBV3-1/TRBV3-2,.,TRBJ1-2,CASSQPGGEGYTF,TGTGCCAGCAGCCAACCGGGGGGTGAGGGCTACACCTTC
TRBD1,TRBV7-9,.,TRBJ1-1,CASSSYGQGNTEAFF,TGTGCCAGCAGCTCTTATGGACAGGGTAACACTGAAGCTTTCTTT
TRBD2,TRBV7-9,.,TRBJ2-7,CASSITSGGTYEQYF,TGTGCCAGCAGCATAACTAGCGGGGGGACATACGAGCAGTACTTC
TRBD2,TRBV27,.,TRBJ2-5,CASRPTSARGLIQYF,TGTGCCAGCAGACCTACTAGCGCCCGGGGGTTGATCCAGTACTTC
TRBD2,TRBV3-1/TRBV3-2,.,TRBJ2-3,CASSRGGTQYF,TGTGCCAGCAGCCGGGGGGGTACGCAGTATTTT
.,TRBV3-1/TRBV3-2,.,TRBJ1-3,CASSPGGSGNTIYF,TGTGCCAGCAGCCCGGGTGGGTCTGGAAACACCATATATTTT
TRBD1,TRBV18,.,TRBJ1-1,CASSPRGAWTGYTEAFF,TGTGCCAGCTCACCACGAGGGGCTTGGACAGGGTACACTGAAGCTTTCTTT
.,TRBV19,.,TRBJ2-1,CASTPPGVRANEQFF,TGTGCCAGTACCCCCCCGGGAGTAAGGGCCAATGAGCAGTTCTTC
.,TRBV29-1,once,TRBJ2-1,CSVTGINEQFF,TGCAGCGTAACAGGGATCAATGAGCAGTTCTTC
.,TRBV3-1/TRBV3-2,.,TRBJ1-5,CASSQRAGSRGQPQHF,TGTGCCAGCAGCCAAAGAGCTGGGAGTAGAGGTCAGCCCCAGCATTTT
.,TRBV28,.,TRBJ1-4,CASRGAGVGEKLFF,TGTGCCAGCAGGGGAGCGGGTGTTGGGGAAAAACTGTTTTTT
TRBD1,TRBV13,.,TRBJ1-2,CASSQSRDRGRANYGYTF,TGTGCCAGCAGCCAGTCCCGGGACAGGGGAAGGGCTAACTATGGCTACACCTTC
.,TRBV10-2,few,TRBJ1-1,CASTGGRLNTEAFF,TGCGCCAGCACCGGAGGCCGGTTAAACACTGAAGCTTTCTTT
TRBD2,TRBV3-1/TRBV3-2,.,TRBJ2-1,CASSQTSGSGDEQFF,TGTGCCAGCAGCCAGACTAGCGGGAGTGGAGATGAGCAGTTCTTC
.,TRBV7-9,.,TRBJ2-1,CASSLSAAQFF,TGTGCCAGCAGCTTAAGTGCGGCGCAGTTCTTC
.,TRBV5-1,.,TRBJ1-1,CASSFTWNTEAFF,TGCGCCAGCAGCTTTACATGGAACACTGAAGCTTTCTTT
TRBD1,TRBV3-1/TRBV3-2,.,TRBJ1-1,CASSLGTGGLTFF,TGTGCCAGCAGCCTGGGGACAGGGGGGTTGACTTTCTTT
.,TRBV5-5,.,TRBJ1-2,CASTTLGSDSGYGYTF,TGTGCCAGCACCACCCTCGGGTCGGACAGCGGATATGGCTACACCTTC
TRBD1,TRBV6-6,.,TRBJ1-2,CASSSDREGYTF,TGTGCCAGCAGCTCGGACAGGGAAGGCTACACCTTC
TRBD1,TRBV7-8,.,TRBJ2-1,CASSFQGAMVYNEQFF,TGTGCCAGCAGCTTTCAGGGGGCTATGGTTTACAATGAGCAGTTCTTC
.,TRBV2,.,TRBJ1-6,CASSSQGRNSPLHF,TGTGCCAGCAGTTCACAGGGAAGGAATTCACCCCTCCACTTT
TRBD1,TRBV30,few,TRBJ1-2,CAWSVLGQGHGYTF,TGTGCCTGGAGTGTACTGGGACAGGGGCATGGCTACACCTTC
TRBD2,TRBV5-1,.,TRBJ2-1,CASSLSSGTTYEQFF,TGCGCCAGCAGCTTATCCTCCGGGACTACCTATGAGCAGTTCTTC
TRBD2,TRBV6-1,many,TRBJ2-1,CASSEFLGGGAYNEQFF,TGTGCCAGCAGTGAGTTCCTCGGCGGGGGGGCCTACAATGAGCAGTTCTTC
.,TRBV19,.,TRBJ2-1,CASSRLEGGRNEQFF,TGTGCCAGTAGTAGGTTGGAAGGAGGGCGGAATGAGCAGTTCTTC
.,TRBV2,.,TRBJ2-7,CASSSGTTDSSYEQYF,TGTGCCAGCAGTTCCGGGACAACTGACAGCTCCTACGAGCAGTACTTC
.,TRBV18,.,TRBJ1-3,CASSTLPAGNAEGNTIYF,TGTGCCAGCTCAACGCTGCCCGCCGGGAACGCAGAGGGAAACACCATATATTTT
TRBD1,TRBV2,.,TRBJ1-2,CASSGLQGAYYGYTF,TGTGCCAGCAGTGGATTACAGGGGGCCTACTATGGCTACACCTTC
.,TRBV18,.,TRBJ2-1,CASSPQGPNEQFF,TGTGCCAGCTCACCACAGGGGCCTAATGAGCAGTTCTTC
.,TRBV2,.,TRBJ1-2,CASSPMGGSGYTF,TGTGCCAGCAGTCCTATGGGGGGGAGTGGCTACACCTTC
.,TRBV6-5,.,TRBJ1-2,CASSYTQNYGYTF,TGTGCCAGCAGCTATACTCAAAACTATGGCTACACCTTC
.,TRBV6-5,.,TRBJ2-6,CASSPEISGANVLTF,TGTGCCAGCAGTCCGGAGATCTCTGGGGCCAACGTCCTGACTTTC
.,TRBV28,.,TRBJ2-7,CASSTGTPYEQYF,TGTGCCAGCAGTACAGGTACCCCCTACGAGCAGTACTTC
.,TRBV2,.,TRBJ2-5,CASNRGYQETQYF,TGTGCCAGTAACCGGGGTTACCAAGAGACCCAGTACTTC
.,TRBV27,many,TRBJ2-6,CASSLSGQSAGSGANVLTF,TGTGCCAGCAGTTTATCCGGACAGTCTGCTGGCTCTGGGGCCAACGTCCTGACTTTC
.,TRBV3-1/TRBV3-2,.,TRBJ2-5,CASSQGTGDWGQETQYF,TGTGCCAGCAGCCAAGGTACGGGGGATTGGGGACAAGAGACCCAGTACTTC
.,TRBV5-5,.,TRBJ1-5,CASSFGGNQPQHF,TGTGCCAGCAGCTTTGGAGGCAATCAGCCCCAGCATTTT
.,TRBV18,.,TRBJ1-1,CASSPHPRGNTEAFF,TGTGCCAGCTCACCACACCCACGGGGGAACACTGAAGCTTTCTTT
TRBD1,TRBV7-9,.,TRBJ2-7,CASSAGQGDYEQYF,TGTGCCAGCAGCGCGGGACAGGGGGACTACGAGCAGTACTTC
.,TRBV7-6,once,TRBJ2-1,CASSLPSLTGVEQFF,TGTGCCAGCAGCTTACCCTCATTGACAGGCGTTGAGCAGTTCTTC
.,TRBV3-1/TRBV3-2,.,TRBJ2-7,CASSQVSGFYEQYF,TGTGCCAGCAGCCAAGTGTCAGGGTTCTACGAGCAGTACTTC
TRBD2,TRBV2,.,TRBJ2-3,CATGRGKGGRGDTQYF,TGTGCCACCGGGAGGGGTAAGGGAGGCCGTGGGGATACGCAGTATTTT
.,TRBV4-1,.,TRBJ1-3,CASSPILRASGNTIYF,TGCGCCAGCAGCCCTATCTTGAGGGCCTCTGGAAACACCATATATTTT
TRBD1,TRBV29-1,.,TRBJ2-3,CSVPDRGGRSRLDTQYF,TGCAGCGTCCCTGACAGGGGAGGAAGGTCGAGGTTGGATACGCAGTATTTT
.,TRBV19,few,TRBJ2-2,CASSIVASSTGELFF,TGTGCCAGTAGTATAGTCGCTTCGAGCACCGGGGAGCTGTTTTTT